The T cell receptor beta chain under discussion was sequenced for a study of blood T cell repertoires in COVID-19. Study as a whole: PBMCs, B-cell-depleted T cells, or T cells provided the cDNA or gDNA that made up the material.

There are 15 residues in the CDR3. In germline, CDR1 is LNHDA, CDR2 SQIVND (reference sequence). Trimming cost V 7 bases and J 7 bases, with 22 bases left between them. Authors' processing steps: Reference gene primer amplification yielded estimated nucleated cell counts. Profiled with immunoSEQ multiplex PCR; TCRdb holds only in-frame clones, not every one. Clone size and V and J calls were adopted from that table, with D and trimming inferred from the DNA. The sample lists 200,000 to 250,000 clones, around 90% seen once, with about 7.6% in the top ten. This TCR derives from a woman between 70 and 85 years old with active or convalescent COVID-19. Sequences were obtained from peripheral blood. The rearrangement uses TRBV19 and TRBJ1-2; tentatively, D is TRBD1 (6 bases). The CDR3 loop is CASKSGQKTVSGYTF. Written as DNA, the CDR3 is TGTGCCAGTAAATCTGGACAGAAGACTGTTAGTGGCTACACCTTC.